This is a list of T cell receptor beta chains from one sample in a study of cytomegalovirus exposure and HLA in healthy donors. Sequencing was performed with immunoSEQ multiplex PCR; in TCRdb, only in-frame clones are kept and a portion is missing. The sample yields under 130,000 clones, around 86% seen once. Sequenced material: PBMCs. These receptors were collected from a woman aged 18-29 years in good health and CMV-seropositive. CDR3s leave out the opening cysteine and the closing phenylalanine or tryptophan.

TRBV28	TRBJ2-5	ASSSPGLAGAWGETQY
TRBV2	TRBJ2-1	ASSPFPRGEQF
TRBV28	TRBJ1-6	ASNRGGSSYNSPLH
TRBV7-2	TRBJ2-5	ASSLGGGAFETQY
TRBV5-1	TRBJ2-7	ASSLAPGTPTYEQY
TRBV6-6	TRBJ1-1	ASTQGAPTEAF
TRBV6-6	TRBJ1-1	ASSFGQGATEAF
TRBV11-2	TRBJ1-1	ASSLDQNTEAF
TRBV7-3	TRBJ2-3	ASSAQGGGTDTQY
TRBV5-4	TRBJ1-6	ASSLWEGNSPLH
TRBV10-2	TRBJ1-5	ASSEGQNQPQH
TRBV5-1	TRBJ2-5	ASSLDKETQY
TRBV7-9	TRBJ2-1	ASSLLISSGNNEQF
TRBV4-1	TRBJ1-2	ASSQATGGGYGYT
TRBV6-6	TRBJ2-2	ASRHTGSGTGELF
TRBV2	TRBJ2-5	ASSDQAGGQETQY
TRBV9	TRBJ2-5	ASSVGDRASPGQETQY
TRBV7-8	TRBJ2-5	ASSLVGGGETQY
TRBV7-2	TRBJ2-2	ASRTRGVGELF
TRBV27	TRBJ1-1	ASRSDYTEAF
TRBV25-1	TRBJ1-2	ASSALPNYGYT
TRBV11-2	TRBJ2-3	ASSFWWTSDGEDTQY
TRBV5-4	TRBJ2-1	ASSLGQISYNEQF
TRBV6-5	TRBJ1-4	ASSYSDPGSREKLF
TRBV19	TRBJ1-5	ASSIIPTSTGKTH
TRBV28	TRBJ1-4	ASSTPGGPNEKLF
TRBV4-1	TRBJ2-7	ASSHKGTYEQY
TRBV30	TRBJ1-1	AWSETGRTEAF
TRBV19	TRBJ2-7	ASSMWSDTYEQY
TRBV7-6	TRBJ2-1	ASSLAHGTSGRYEQF
TRBV6-6	TRBJ1-6	ASSYRGQDNSPLH
TRBV28	TRBJ1-1	ASGRGMNTEAF
TRBV28	TRBJ1-2	ASTLGQPYGYT
TRBV6-6	TRBJ1-3	ATSTGTLSGNTIY
TRBV14	TRBJ2-1	ASSQRIAGIYNEQF
TRBV6-5	TRBJ1-5	ASSYSTGHQPQH
TRBV4-1	TRBJ2-3	ASSQPGQGMDTDTQY
TRBV29-1	TRBJ2-7	SVESPAGIYEQY
TRBV15	TRBJ2-5	ATSPRAGQETQY
TRBV2	TRBJ2-7	ASSEVGTATYEQY
TRBV10-3	TRBJ2-5	ATKTGEYQETQY
TRBV5-6	TRBJ2-1	ASSRKARGLNEQF
TRBV7-8	TRBJ1-5	ASSQNRDRGQPQH
TRBV5-1	TRBJ2-1	ASSSSTGFVVNEQF
TRBV28	TRBJ2-7	ASSWAGGNQY
TRBV14	TRBJ1-1	ASSPGGGVGAF
TRBV27	TRBJ2-7	ASSLSEAYEQY
TRBV18	TRBJ2-2	ASSLVDRGPTGELF
TRBV27	TRBJ1-5	ASSLAGQGSNQPQH
TRBV7-6	TRBJ2-3	ASSLVAGAADTQY
TRBV7-3	TRBJ2-5	ASSLLGGTETQY
TRBV2	TRBJ1-2	ASSVSGYGYT
TRBV5-6	TRBJ1-1	ASRFVMNTEAF
TRBV29-1	TRBJ1-1	SVAGVARGEAF
TRBV27	TRBJ1-1	AQHQNTEAF
TRBV19	TRBJ2-5	ASSIGDRVEETQY
TRBV19	TRBJ1-5	ASSPHRDRGGPNQPQH
TRBV27	TRBJ2-3	ASSLTGTTGTQY
TRBV28	TRBJ1-2	ASSRVQQGHGYT
TRBV29-1	TRBJ1-2	SVNRQTGINYGYT